This T cell receptor beta chain is drawn from a study of cytomegalovirus exposure and HLA in healthy donors. Study outcomes and limitations: The productive fraction for most TCR beta V segments was about 90% or about 30% in an earlier analysis. TCR beta sequences reportedly predicted most subjects' HLA-A and HLA-B alleles accurately.

PCR amplification relied on 60 Vbeta primers (plus 13 Jbeta primers). Some clones are missing from TCRdb's copy, which holds only in-frame ones; the method was immunoSEQ multiplex PCR. The sample lists some 140,000 clones; about 74% were seen once. Germline V gives CDR1 SEHNR, CDR2 FQNEAQ (reference sequence). This CDR3 is 15 amino acids long. V lost 1 base to trimming and J lost 7 bases, with 13 bases between them. This clone was seen only a few times. Its antigen is currently unknown. V is TRBV7-9 and J is TRBJ1-4; the D gene is possibly TRBD1 (6 bases). The receptor was isolated from a young man in good health and CMV-seronegative. Material: PBMCs. The CDR3 nucleotides are TGTGCCAGCAGCTTAGTAGGGGGAACAGGTGAAAAACTGTTTTTT. The encoded protein is CASSLVGGTGEKLFF.